These 3 T cell receptor beta chains share one sample of origin, sequenced in a study of blood T cell repertoires in COVID-19. Sequencing was performed with immunoSEQ multiplex PCR; in TCRdb, only in-frame clones are kept and a portion is missing. The table lists approximately 47,000 clones, 65% to 90% of them singletons. The sequenced material came from peripheral blood. The origin of the receptors is a woman of 80 years or more with COVID-19, enrolled during active disease.

The chain uses TRBV2 and TRBJ1-5, with D tentatively TRBD1 (5 bases). The V end lost 0 bases, the J end lost 3 bases, and 9 bases lay between the germline ends. The CDR3 is 15 residues long. The germline V gene has CDR1 SNHLY and CDR2 FYNNEI. The CDR3 bases are TGTGCCAGCAGTGAAGCAGCAGGGAACAATCAGCCCCAGCATTTT. Translated, it gives CASSEAAGNNQPQHF.

The chain recombines TRBV19 with TRBJ2-3, with 13 bases that match TRBD2. J gave up 1 base and V 5 bases, and 9 bases lay outside the gene matches. The CDR3 has 18 amino acids. The germline gives CDR1 LNHDA, CDR2 SQIVND (reference sequence). CDR3 amino acids: CASSLTSGGNHRTDTQYF. CDR3 sequence (DNA): TGTGCCAGTAGTCTGACTAGCGGGGGGAACCATCGCACAGATACGCAGTATTTT.

The chain employs TRBV2 and TRBJ2-2, with D perhaps matching TRBD2 (5 bases). V was trimmed by 0 bases and J by 1 base, leaving 9 bases between them. The CDR3 length is 16 residues. Germline V lookup: CDR1 SNHLY, CDR2 FYNNEI. The CDR3 coding sequence is TGTGCCAGCAGTGAAGCGCGGGCACGGAACACCGGGGAGCTGTTTTTT. Its protein is CASSEARARNTGELFF.